Presented here are 8 T cell receptor beta chains from one specimen sequenced in a study of long-term antiretroviral therapy in people with HIV. The assay used was immunoSEQ (version v3.0), run at survey level. Sequencing was performed with immunoSEQ multiplex PCR; in TCRdb, only in-frame clones are kept and a portion is missing. The table shows roughly 30,000 clones, with more than 80% occurring only once. The sequencing here drew on unsorted PBMCs, taken 0.3 years after starting antiretroviral therapy. These receptor sequences come from a man aged 40-49 years with HIV.

The chain carries TRBV7-2 and TRBJ1-6, with D perhaps TRBD1 (6 bases). The CDR3 spans 15 residues. V was cut by 7 bases and J by 8 bases, with 18 bases left in between. In germline, CDR1 is SGHTA, CDR2 FQGNSA. The CDR3: CASTSGQPGDSPLHF. CDR3 nucleotides: TGTGCCAGCACCTCCGGACAGCCCGGGGATTCACCCCTCCACTTT.

This clone was counted between two and nine times. The chain couples TRBV19 to TRBJ2-1; 7 bases align to TRBD2. There are 15 residues in the CDR3. The germline V gene has CDR1 LNHDA and CDR2 SQIVND (reference sequence). After removal of 3 bases from V and 0 bases from J, the junction contained 2 bases not matched to a gene. CDR3 in DNA: TGTGCCAGTAGTATGGTAGCGGGCTCCTACAATGAGCAGTTCTTC. This translates into CASSMVAGSYNEQFF. The entire variable domain, with the rest obtained from reference TRBV19 and TRBJ2-1, is as follows: DGGITQSPKYLFRKEGQNVTLSCEQNLNHDAMYWYRQDPGQGLRLIYYSQIVNDFQKGDIAEGYSVSREKKESFPLTVTSAQKNPTAFYLCASSMVAGSYNEQFFGPGTRLTVL.

The chain links TRBV5-5 to TRBJ2-3; TRBD2 matches at 11 bases. The CDR3 has 17 amino acids. Unmatched junction bases numbered 11, after V lost 3 bases and J lost 5 bases. In germline, CDR1 is SGHKS, CDR2 YYEKEE (reference sequence). The CDR3 region is CASSSGGLAGGGDTQYF. The CDR3 DNA sequence: TGTGCCAGCAGCTCGGGGGGGCTAGCGGGGGGTGGAGATACGCAGTATTTT.

This clone occurred once. The chain links TRBV28 to TRBJ2-7; D gene ambiguous. The ends were cut back, 6 bases at V and 3 bases at J, with 12 bases in the middle. The CDR3 length is 13 residues. Germline values: CDR1 MDHEN, CDR2 SYDVKM. The CDR3 is CASSLDTYYEQYF. CDR3 DNA sequence: TGTGCCAGCAGCCTAGACACCTACTACGAGCAGTACTTC.

The CDR3 reads CASSIGGKKLYF. CDR3 bases: TGTGCCAGTAGTATAGGGGGCAAGAAACTGTATTTT. The J gene is TRBJ1-3, the V gene TRBV19; a weak D match, TRBD1 (5 bases). The CDR3 is made up of 12 amino acids. Germline V gene data show CDR1 as LNHDA and CDR2 as SQIVND (reference sequence). V gave up 1 base and J gave up 16 bases, with 14 bases separating them.

This chain connects TRBV5-4 to TRBJ1-4; 7 bases match TRBD1. V shed 5 bases, J shed 2 bases, and the junction held 3 bases outside the gene matches. The CDR3 totals 14 residues. In germline, CDR1 is SGHNT, CDR2 YYREEE (reference sequence). The CDR3 coding sequence is TGTGCCAGCAGTTGGGACAGCACTAATGAAAAACTGTTTTTT. It specifies CASSWDSTNEKLFF.

J is TRBJ2-7 and V is TRBV27; a weak D match, TRBD2 (6 bases). With 8 bases removed from V and 4 bases from J, the gap between germline ends came to 21 bases. CDR1 and CDR2 from the germline V gene are MNHEY and SMNVEV (reference sequence). The CDR3 contains 15 residues. The DNA for the CDR3 is TGTGCCAGCTCCCCAGGGCTAGCGACCCCATACGAGCAGTACTTC. As protein: CASSPGLATPYEQYF.

This rearrangement joins TRBV15 to TRBJ2-3; 12 positions agree with TRBD2. Trimming cost V 1 base and J 0 bases; bases outside gene matches: 8. Germline V gives CDR1 LNHNV, CDR2 YYDKDF (reference sequence). The CDR3 is made up of 19 amino acids. In nucleotides, the CDR3 is TGTGCCACCAGCAGAGCAATCGGACTAGCGGGATATAGCACAGATACGCAGTATTTT. Protein product: CATSRAIGLAGYSTDTQYF. The complete variable domain, with remaining parts taken from reference TRBV15 and TRBJ2-3, reads DAMVIQNPRYQVTQFGKPVTLSCSQTLNHNVMYWYQQKSSQAPKLLFHYYDKDFNNEADTPDNFQSRRPNTSFCFLDIRSPGLGDTAMYLCATSRAIGLAGYSTDTQYFGPGTRLTVL.